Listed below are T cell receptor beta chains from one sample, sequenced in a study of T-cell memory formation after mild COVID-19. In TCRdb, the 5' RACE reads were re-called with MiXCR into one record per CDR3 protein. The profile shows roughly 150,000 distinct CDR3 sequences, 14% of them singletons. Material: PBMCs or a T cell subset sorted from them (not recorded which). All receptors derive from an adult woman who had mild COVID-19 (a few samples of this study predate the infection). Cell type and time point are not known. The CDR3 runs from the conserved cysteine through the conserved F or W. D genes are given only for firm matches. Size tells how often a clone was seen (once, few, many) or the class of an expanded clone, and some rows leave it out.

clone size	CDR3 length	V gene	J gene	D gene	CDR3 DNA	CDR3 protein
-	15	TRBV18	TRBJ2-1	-	TGTGCCAGCTCACTGCCCCTGTGGTCCTACAATGAGCAGTTCTTC	CASSLPLWSYNEQFF
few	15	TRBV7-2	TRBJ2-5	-	TGTGCCAGCAGCTTAGCGGCCAGATATCAAGAGACCCAGTACTTC	CASSLAARYQETQYF
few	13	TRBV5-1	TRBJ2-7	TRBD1	TGCGCCAGCCGGGACAGGTTATACTACGAGCAGTACTTC	CASRDRLYYEQYF
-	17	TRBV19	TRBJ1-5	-	TGTGCCAGTGGTGAACCAAGCAGGGCCTATAGCAATCAGCCCCAGCATTTT	CASGEPSRAYSNQPQHF
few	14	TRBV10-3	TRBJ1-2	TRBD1	TGTGCCATCAGGGGGACAGGGGGCTACTATGGCTACACCTTC	CAIRGTGGYYGYTF
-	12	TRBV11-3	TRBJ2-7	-	TGTGCCAGCAGCTTAGTCAATCACGAGCAGTACTTC	CASSLVNHEQYF
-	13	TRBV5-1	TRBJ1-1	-	TGCGCCACTCGGGAGAGAGGGAACACTGAAGCTTTCTTT	CATRERGNTEAFF
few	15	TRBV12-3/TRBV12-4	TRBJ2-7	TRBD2	TGTGCCAGCTGCACCCGGGGTAGCGGGGGCTACGAGCAGTACTTC	CASCTRGSGGYEQYF
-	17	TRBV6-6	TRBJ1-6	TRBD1	TGTGCCAGCAGTTTTGACCACCCCAGGGACAGCAATTCACCCCTCCACTTT	CASSFDHPRDSNSPLHF
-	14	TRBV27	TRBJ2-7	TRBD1	TGTGCCAGCAGTACGGACAGGGACACCTACGAGCAGTACTTC	CASSTDRDTYEQYF
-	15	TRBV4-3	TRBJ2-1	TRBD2	TGCGCCAGCAGCCAGCAGCGGGGGGGCTACAATGAGCAGTTCTTC	CASSQQRGGYNEQFF
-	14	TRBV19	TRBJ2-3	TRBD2	TGTGCCAGTAGTATGAGCGGGGCCACAGATACGCAGTATTTT	CASSMSGATDTQYF
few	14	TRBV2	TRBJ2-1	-	TGTGCCAGCATAGTAAGCGGCCCCCTACAGGGGCAGTTCTTC	CASIVSGPLQGQFF
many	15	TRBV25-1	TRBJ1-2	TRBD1	TGTGCCAGCAGTGTTCCGGGACAGGATAACTATGGCTACACCTTC	CASSVPGQDNYGYTF
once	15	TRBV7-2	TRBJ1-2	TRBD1	TGTGCCAGCAGCTTAGGAGGCGGGACAGGGGGTGGCTACACCTTC	CASSLGGGTGGGYTF
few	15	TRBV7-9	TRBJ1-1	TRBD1	TGTGCCAGCAGCCTTCGAGACACAGGGGGGACTGAAGCTTTCTTT	CASSLRDTGGTEAFF
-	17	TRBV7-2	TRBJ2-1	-	TGTGCCAGCAGCTTAGAGTTCCTGGTGAGCTCCTACAATGAGCAGTTCTTC	CASSLEFLVSSYNEQFF
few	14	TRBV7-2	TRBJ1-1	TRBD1	TGTGCCAGCAGCTTATCCAGGGGGCTCACTGAAGCTTTCTTT	CASSLSRGLTEAFF
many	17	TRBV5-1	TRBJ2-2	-	TGCGCCAGCAGCTTGGTTCCCAGCGGGCACAACACCGGGGAGCTGTTTTTT	CASSLVPSGHNTGELFF
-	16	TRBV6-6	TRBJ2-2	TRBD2	TGTGCCAGCTGGCCAGCGGGGGGGCCTAAAACCGGGGAGCTGTTTTTT	CASWPAGGPKTGELFF
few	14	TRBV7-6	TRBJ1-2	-	TGTGCCAGCAGCTTAGGCCCCGGAGACTATGGCTACACCTTC	CASSLGPGDYGYTF
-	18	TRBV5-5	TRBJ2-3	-	TGTGCCAGCAGCTTGGAATGGGTGGCGGGGCCTAGCACAGATACGCAGTATTTT	CASSLEWVAGPSTDTQYF
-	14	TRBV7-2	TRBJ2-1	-	TGTGCCAGCAGCTTAAGGTACAGAGACAATGAGCAGTTCTTC	CASSLRYRDNEQFF
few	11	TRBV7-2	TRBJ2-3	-	TGTGCCAGCACATCTTTAGATACGCAGTATTTT	CASTSLDTQYF
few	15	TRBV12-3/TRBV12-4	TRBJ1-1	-	TGTGCCAGCACCCACCGGGAAAGGGCGAACACTGAAGCTTTCTTT	CASTHRERANTEAFF
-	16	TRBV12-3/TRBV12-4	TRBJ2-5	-	TGTGCCAGCAGTTTAGAAAACCCTGATCCCGGGGAGACCCAGTACTTC	CASSLENPDPGETQYF
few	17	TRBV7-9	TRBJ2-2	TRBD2	TGTGCCAGCATCCTCCTCGGGGGGGCGCGAGACACCGGGGAGCTGTTTTTT	CASILLGGARDTGELFF
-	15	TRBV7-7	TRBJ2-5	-	TGTGCTAGCAGCTTAGCGACTTCAGGATTGGAGACCCAGTACTTC	CASSLATSGLETQYF
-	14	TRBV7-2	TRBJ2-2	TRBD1	TGTGCCAGCAGCGTAAACAGGGGGCGTGGGGAGCTGTTTTTT	CASSVNRGRGELFF
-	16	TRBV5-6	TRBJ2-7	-	TGTGCCAGCAGCCCCACCCGAGGGGCGAGCTCCTACGAGCAGTACTTC	CASSPTRGASSYEQYF
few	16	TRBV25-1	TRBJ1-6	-	TGTGCCAGCAGTGATGCCTGGATCGGCGGTAATTCACCCCTCCACTTT	CASSDAWIGGNSPLHF
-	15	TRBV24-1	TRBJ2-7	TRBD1	TGTGCCACCAGTGATGGTGGACAGGGGGACTACGAGCAGTACTTC	CATSDGGQGDYEQYF
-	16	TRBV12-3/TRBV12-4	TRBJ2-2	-	TGTGCCAGCAGTTTAAGTCTGTCAGGGGATACCGGGGAGCTGTTTTTT	CASSLSLSGDTGELFF
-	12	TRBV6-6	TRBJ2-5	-	TGTGCCAGCTGTAGGGGACAAGAGACCCAGTACTTC	CASCRGQETQYF
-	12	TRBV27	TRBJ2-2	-	TGTGACCAGGACGGGAACACCGGGGAGCTGTTTTTT	CDQDGNTGELFF
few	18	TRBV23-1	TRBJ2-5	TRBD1	TGCGCCAGCAGTCAATGCCTCCTATCCGGGACAGGGAGAGAGACCCAGTACTTC	CASSQCLLSGTGRETQYF
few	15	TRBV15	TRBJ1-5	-	TGTGCCACCAGCAGAGATCTCGGGGAAAATCAGCCCCAGCATTTT	CATSRDLGENQPQHF
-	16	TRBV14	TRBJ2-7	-	TGTGCCAGCAGCCAAGATCTGGTCAGGGGTGCATGGGAGCAGTACTTC	CASSQDLVRGAWEQYF
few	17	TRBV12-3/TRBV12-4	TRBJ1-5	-	TGTGCCAGCAGTTTAATCGGGGGGCGGTTGTGGAATCAGCCCCAGCATTTT	CASSLIGGRLWNQPQHF